The 30 T cell receptor beta chains reported below all come from one sample, sequenced in a study of CD8+CD57+ T cells in acquired aplastic anemia. All sequencing subjects had displayed CD8+CD57+ cell expansion on flow cytometry. For CDR3 and TCR beta VDJ profiling, genomic DNA was the template used. TCRdb redid the calling of the reads with MiXCR, one entry per CDR3 protein. The sample carries fewer than 200,000 distinct CDR3 sequences, 48% recorded once. The specimen sequenced was sorted CD4+, CD8+, or CD8+CD57+ T cells (not recorded which) from PBMCs. Receptors were obtained from a human donor with aplastic anemia.

This clonotype was counted between two and nine times. This chain links TRBV7-3 with TRBJ2-3, with no clear D. V was shortened by 4 bases and J by 3 bases, with 5 bases between the two germline ends. The CDR3 loop spans 12 amino acids. Germline V gene lookup returns CDR1 SGHTA and CDR2 FQGTGA. The CDR3 loop is CASSSGTDTQYF. CDR3 in DNA: TGTGCCAGCAGCTCCGGTACAGATACGCAGTATTTT.

This clonotype was observed at least ten times. The CDR3 sequence: CSVVRTYGYTF. The CDR3 bases are TGCAGCGTTGTAAGGACCTATGGCTACACCTTC. The rearrangement links TRBV29-1 to TRBJ1-2; D ambiguous. CDR1 is SQVTM and CDR2 is ANQGSEA in the germline V gene. V lost 4 bases, J lost 4 bases, and 7 bases lay in between. The CDR3 length is 11 residues.

The chain joins TRBV2 to TRBJ2-5; 11 nucleotides line up with TRBD2. This CDR3 spans 16 amino acids. CDR1 and CDR2 from the germline V gene are SNHLY and FYNNEI. V lost 4 bases and J lost 5; bases outside the gene matches: 9. DNA for the CDR3: TGTGCCAGCAGTGGGGCTAGCGGGGGGCCGGGGGAGACCCAGTACTTC. Translating it yields CASSGASGGPGETQYF.

This clonotype was found many times. The chain recombines TRBV19 with TRBJ1-6; 7 bases are a match to TRBD1. The V and J ends lost 5 bases and 7 bases, in that order; junction bases with no gene match: 8. CDR1 LNHDA and CDR2 SQIVND come from the germline V gene (reference sequence). The CDR3 length is 15 residues. In nucleotides, the CDR3 is TGTGCCAGTAGTGGGCGGGACAGACCGAATTCACCCCTCCACTTT. Its translation is CASSGRDRPNSPLHF.

This sequence joins TRBV9 and TRBJ1-2; D might be TRBD1 (5 bases). Germline V gene lookup returns CDR1 SGDLS and CDR2 YYNGEE. This CDR3 contains 13 residues. Trimming pared 6 bases from V and 4 bases from J, leaving 13 bases between. As DNA, the CDR3 is TGTGCCAGCAACTGGGACGCCCGCTATGGCTACACCTTC. As protein: CASNWDARYGYTF.

This clonotype was picked up a small number of times. The chain joins TRBV28 to TRBJ1-2, with 8 bases identical to TRBD1. Per germline, CDR1 MDHEN and CDR2 SYDVKM. The junction had 6 bases not matched to a gene; V was cut back by 4 bases and J by 8 bases. CDR3 length equals 13 residues. The CDR3 nucleotides are TGTGCCAGCAGTTCAGGACAGGGTATGGGCTACACCTTC. Its protein is CASSSGQGMGYTF.

The table lists this clonotype with many counts. V usage is TRBV29-1 and J usage is TRBJ2-7, with a possible D match to TRBD1 (5 bases). The CDR3 consists of 12 residues. V was cut by 3 bases and J by 5 bases, with 11 bases left in between. Germline CDR1 is SQVTM and CDR2 is ANQGSEA. CDR3 region: CSVEGQGHEQYF. CDR3 nucleotides: TGCAGCGTTGAGGGGCAGGGCCACGAGCAGTACTTC.

Notes on this clonotype: Compared with germline, one end of the junction differs, possibly owing to a read error. This chain connects TRBV10-3 to TRBJ2-7, with D possibly TRBD2 on 6 matching bases. The germline V gene has CDR1 ENHRY and CDR2 SYGVKD. This CDR3 comprises 15 residues. CDR3 sequence reads: CATSLGLGNSYEQYF. The CDR3 coding sequence is TGTGCCACCAGTTTGGGACTGGGAAACTCCTACGAGCAGTACTTC.

V is TRBV11-1 and J is TRBJ2-3, with D hard to call. Looked up from germline, CDR1 is SGHAT and CDR2 is FQDESV (reference sequence). The CDR3 spans 16 residues. V gave up 6 bases and J gave up 0 bases, with 16 bases separating them. The CDR3 nucleotides read TGTGCCAGCAGTGAAGCCCTAGGTACTAGCACAGATACGCAGTATTTT. This translates into CASSEALGTSTDTQYF.

As concerns this clonotype: A much larger clone is a single base away; this may be a read error. The CDR3 carries no conserved terminal phenylalanine or tryptophan, so it likely arises from a read error. V and J are TRBV5-1 and TRBJ2-1; 8 bases agree with TRBD2. In germline, CDR1 is SGHRS, CDR2 YFSETQ. CDR3 size: 17 residues. J was trimmed by 7 bases and V by 4 bases; bases with no gene match: 16. CDR3 nucleotide sequence: TGCGCCAGCAGCCAAGAGCCGGGAGCTAGCGGGTGGAATGAGCAGTTCCTC. This translates into CASSQEPGASGWNEQFL.

The rearrangement joins TRBV9 to TRBJ2-2; 10 positions agree with TRBD2. The CDR3 has 15 residues. V lost 5 bases to trimming and J lost 4 bases; unmatched junction nucleotides: 5. Germline-derived CDR1 and CDR2 are SGDLS and YYNGEE. The CDR3 bases are TGTGCCAGCAGTCAAGCGGGGGGGTTCACCGGGGAGCTGTTTTTT. The encoded protein is CASSQAGGFTGELFF.

The rearrangement links TRBV28 to TRBJ1-5; 8 nucleotides align to TRBD1. This CDR3 region has 15 residues. J was trimmed by 4 bases and V by 4 bases; bases with no gene match: 6. Germline CDR1 MDHEN, CDR2 SYDVKM. Here the CDR3 reads CASSSEQGENQPQHF. CDR3 coding DNA: TGTGCCAGCAGTTCGGAACAGGGGGAGAATCAGCCCCAGCATTTT.

This clonotype was seen a single time. V gene TRBV24-1 combines with J gene TRBJ2-1; 7 positions match TRBD1. Germline V gene lookup returns CDR1 KGHDR and CDR2 SFDVKD. The CDR3 is 14 amino acids. The ends lost 5 bases at V and 8 bases at J; junction bases unmatched: 8. CDR3 sequence (DNA): TGTGCCACCAGTGGGGCCGGACAGGTGCATGAGCAGTTCTTC. This codes for CATSGAGQVHEQFF.

In its sample, this clonotype was seen many times. The genes are TRBV30 and TRBJ1-3; tentative D call: TRBD1 (6 bases). There are 12 residues in the CDR3. Germline V gene sequence: CDR1 GTSNPN, CDR2 SVGIG (reference sequence). The ends were cut back, 5 bases at V and 8 bases at J, with 13 bases in the middle. The DNA of the CDR3 is TGTGCCTGGGGCGACAGGAGGGACACCATATATTTT. It yields the protein CAWGDRRDTIYF.

The chain employs TRBV19 and TRBJ1-2, with D perhaps TRBD1 (6 bases). The germline V gene has CDR1 LNHDA and CDR2 SQIVND (reference sequence). Trimming left V 8 bases short and J 3 bases short, with 16 bases between. The CDR3 length is 14 residues. For the CDR3, the DNA is TGTGCCAGTTACCCTACAGGGCGGGACTATGGCTACACCTTC. This encodes CASYPTGRDYGYTF.

This clonotype was observed a single time. This chain joins TRBV13 and TRBJ1-1; no clear D gene. Trimming took 5 bases from V and 7 from J, leaving 11 bases between them. The CDR3 consists of 12 residues. CDR1 and CDR2 (germline): PRHDT, FYEKMQ (reference sequence). The CDR3 nucleotides are TGTGCCAGCAGCAGGGCGTATTTTGAAGCTTTCTTT. This codes for CASSRAYFEAFF.

This clonotype was detected ten times or more. This sequence joins TRBV9 and TRBJ2-1, with 7 bases lining up with TRBD1. J gave up 2 bases and V 4 bases, and 3 bases lay outside the gene matches. CDR3 length equals 14 residues. Looked up from germline, CDR1 is SGDLS and CDR2 is YYNGEE. The CDR3 DNA follows: TGTGCCAGCAGCTACAGGGGAACCTACAATGAGCAGTTCTTC. Translation gives CASSYRGTYNEQFF.

The rearrangement links TRBV7-3 to TRBJ2-1; 7 bases line up with TRBD1. V gave up 6 bases and J gave up 3 bases; unmatched junction bases: 2. The germline V gene encodes CDR1 SGHTA and CDR2 FQGTGA. The CDR3 runs 13 residues. Written as DNA, the CDR3 is TGTGCCAGCAGGGGGACAGACTACAATGAGCAGTTCTTC. Translated: CASRGTDYNEQFF.

This rearrangement joins TRBV9 to TRBJ2-3, with D possibly TRBD2 on 6 matching bases. Trimming took 3 bases from V and 2 from J, leaving 10 bases between them. This CDR3 is 14 amino acids long. Germline CDR1 reads SGDLS; CDR2 reads YYNGEE. CDR3 coding DNA: TGTGCCAGCAGCGAGAGCGGGCACACAGATACGCAGTATTTT. Translating it yields CASSESGHTDTQYF.

The J gene is TRBJ1-5, the V gene TRBV29-1, with D perhaps TRBD1 (5 bases). CDR1 is SQVTM, CDR2 ANQGSEA, per germline. The CDR3 is 13 residues long. V was shortened by 1 base and J by 1 base, with 5 bases between the two germline ends. The CDR3 nucleotides read TGCAGCGTTGAAGGGGACAGCAATCAGCCCCAGCATTTT. This translates into CSVEGDSNQPQHF.

The chain carries TRBV6-1 and TRBJ1-1, with TRBD1 identical over 8 bases. The CDR3 has 14 amino acids. Germline V CDR1 and CDR2: MNHNS, SASEGT. Trimming removed 5 bases from V and 2 bases from J; junction bases left unmatched: 4. CDR3 sequence (DNA): TGTGCCAGCAGTATTCAGGGGGCTAACACTGAAGCTTTCTTT. Protein product: CASSIQGANTEAFF.

This clonotype occurred a few times. Given a much more abundant clone one base away, this may be a read error. CDR3 sequence reads: CASSFSWGRDTGELLF. The CDR3 nucleotides read TGTGCCAGCAGCTTTAGCTGGGGGCGCGACACCGGGGAGCTGCTTTTT. V usage is TRBV7-7 and J usage is TRBJ2-2, with a tentative D call TRBD1 (6 bases). The germline CDR1 and CDR2 sequences are SSHAT and FNYEAQ (reference sequence). The CDR3 length is 16 residues.

In the case of this clonotype: A read error may explain this, as a much larger clone is one base away. V is TRBV7-2 and J is TRBJ1-2; D is undetermined. Germline V gene lookup returns CDR1 SGHTA and CDR2 FQGNSA. The CDR3 runs to 14 residues. The DNA for the CDR3 is TGTGCCCGCAGCCCTACAAGGAACGGCTATGGCTACACCTTC. Translation: CARSPTRNGYGYTF.

A note on this clonotype: Being one base from a much bigger clone, this may be a read error. The chain links TRBV5-6 to TRBJ1-3; no definite D call. The CDR3 loop spans 15 amino acids. Germline assignment: CDR1 SGHDT and CDR2 YYEEEE. The germline V and J ends were trimmed by 4 bases and 6 bases, with 17 bases remaining between them. The CDR3 protein is CASSPLGEPENTIYF. The CDR3 DNA reads as TGTGCCAGCAGCCCCTTGGGAGAACCTGAAAACACCATATATTTT.

J is TRBJ2-7 and V is TRBV7-2; TRBD2 is a possible D gene (6 bases). This CDR3 is built from 14 residues. Germline V lookup: CDR1 SGHTA, CDR2 FQGNSA. V was pared by 2 bases and J by 3 bases, with 11 bases between. The CDR3 protein is CASSLSGGNYEQYF. Here the CDR3 DNA reads TGTGCCAGCAGCTTATCCGGGGGAAACTACGAGCAGTACTTC.

The rearrangement joins TRBV20-1 to TRBJ2-3; perhaps D is TRBD1 or TRBD2 (5 bases each). Germline CDR1 DFQATT, CDR2 SNEGSKA (reference sequence). The V gene lost 6 bases and the J gene lost 2 bases, with 9 bases spanning the gap. The CDR3 totals 12 residues. Here the CDR3 reads CSARDPTDTQYF. The CDR3 DNA is TGCAGTGCACGGGACCCCACAGATACGCAGTATTTT.

About this clonotype: This may arise from a read error, as a much more abundant clone is one base away. The chain links TRBV6-1 to TRBJ2-7, with D perhaps assigned TRBD1 or TRBD2 (5 bases each). Germline loops: CDR1 MNHNS, CDR2 SASEGT. With 4 bases removed from V and 0 bases from J, the gap between germline ends came to 13 bases. The CDR3 runs to 15 residues. The CDR3 region is CASSVGEGSSYEQYV. The CDR3 bases are TGTGCCAGCAGTGTCGGCGAGGGGAGCTCCTACGAGCAGTACGTC.

The CDR3 loop is CSARGESQYEQYF. CDR3 sequence (DNA): TGCAGTGCTAGAGGCGAGAGTCAATACGAGCAGTACTTC. The chain recombines TRBV20-1 with TRBJ2-7; D gene uncertain. The germline gives CDR1 DFQATT, CDR2 SNEGSKA (reference sequence). The V gene lost 1 base and the J gene lost 4 bases, with 11 bases spanning the gap. This CDR3 is 13 amino acids long.

This clonotype was seen repeatedly, ten times or more. This chain links TRBV12-3 or TRBV12-4 with TRBJ1-5; TRBD1 agrees at 7 bases. This CDR3 is 15 amino acids long. Trimming took 6 bases from V and 5 from J; bases not matched to a gene: 10. The CDR3 DNA is TGTGCCAGCAGACCCTCGACAGGGTCTCATCAGCCCCAGCATTTT. It encodes CASRPSTGSHQPQHF.

CDR3 protein: CAWSTAGGLITGELFF. CDR3 in DNA: TGTGCCTGGAGTACCGCAGGGGGCTTAATCACCGGGGAGCTGTTTTTT. This chain connects TRBV30 to TRBJ2-2, with 8 bases lining up with TRBD1. This CDR3 is 16 amino acids long. V gave up 2 bases and J gave up 4 bases; unmatched junction bases: 9. Germline CDR1 GTSNPN, CDR2 SVGIG (reference sequence).